This is a list of T cell receptor beta chains from one sample in a study of a mutant IDH1 vaccine in newly diagnosed glioma. Antigen specificity for these receptors is unknown. Libraries were prepared by immunoSEQ multiplex PCR; TCRdb keeps only in-frame clonotypes and omits some of them. This table holds around 38,000 clones, roughly 80% found once. The source was PBMCs, collected from a glioma patient whose treatment included an IDH1 peptide vaccine. The receptors here all came from a man aged 30 to 39 with glioma. The CDR3 runs from the conserved cysteine through the conserved F or W. Each record gives: V gene, D gene, clone size, J gene, CDR3 DNA, CDR3 protein. D genes are given only for firm matches. Rows give clone size only sometimes, using once, few, many, or a class for an expanded clone.

v_call: TRBV19
d_call: NA
clone_size: NA
j_call: TRBJ2-1
cdr3_nt: TGTGCCAGTAGTATAGCGCAGGGGTACAATGAGCAGTTCTTC
cdr3_aa: CASSIAQGYNEQFF

v_call: TRBV29-1
d_call: NA
clone_size: NA
j_call: TRBJ2-1
cdr3_nt: TGCAGCGTTGAAGATTCGTATCCTTACAATGAGCAGTTCTTC
cdr3_aa: CSVEDSYPYNEQFF

v_call: TRBV20-1
d_call: NA
clone_size: NA
j_call: TRBJ1-1
cdr3_nt: TGCAGTGCTAGGGGGAAAACTGAAGCTTTCTTT
cdr3_aa: CSARGKTEAFF

v_call: TRBV30
d_call: NA
clone_size: NA
j_call: TRBJ1-5
cdr3_nt: TGTGCCTGGAGTGTGGGAGGGGTGTCCAGCAATCAGCCCCAGCATTTT
cdr3_aa: CAWSVGGVSSNQPQHF

v_call: TRBV11-3
d_call: NA
clone_size: once
j_call: TRBJ2-7
cdr3_nt: TGTGCCAGCAGCTTACAGGGGACTCGGGGAGAGCAGTACTTC
cdr3_aa: CASSLQGTRGEQYF

v_call: TRBV25-1
d_call: TRBD2
clone_size: NA
j_call: TRBJ2-7
cdr3_nt: TGTGCCAGCCCCTCCCCCCACGAAGGACTAGCGGGGGTGTACGAGCAGTACTTC
cdr3_aa: CASPSPHEGLAGVYEQYF

v_call: TRBV19
d_call: NA
clone_size: NA
j_call: TRBJ2-2
cdr3_nt: TGTGCCAGTATCAGCGAACGGAACACCGGGGAGCTGTTTTTT
cdr3_aa: CASISERNTGELFF

v_call: TRBV5-1
d_call: TRBD2
clone_size: NA
j_call: TRBJ2-2
cdr3_nt: TGCGCCAGCAGCTTGGAGGCGGGGGGCACCGGGGAGCTGTTTTTT
cdr3_aa: CASSLEAGGTGELFF

v_call: TRBV5-4
d_call: NA
clone_size: NA
j_call: TRBJ2-5
cdr3_nt: TGTGCCAGCAGCTTGAAGAGCGGTCAAGAGACCCAGTACTTC
cdr3_aa: CASSLKSGQETQYF

v_call: TRBV25-1
d_call: NA
clone_size: NA
j_call: TRBJ2-1
cdr3_nt: TGTGCCAGCAGTGAATTGTTGGCGGGTTACAATGAGCAGTTCTTC
cdr3_aa: CASSELLAGYNEQFF

v_call: TRBV30
d_call: TRBD1
clone_size: NA
j_call: TRBJ1-3
cdr3_nt: TGTGCCTGGACCCGTGGTGACAGGGCAGGAAACACCATATATTTT
cdr3_aa: CAWTRGDRAGNTIYF

v_call: TRBV23-1
d_call: NA
clone_size: NA
j_call: TRBJ1-1
cdr3_nt: TGCGCCAGCAGTCAATCCGGAGGACCGAAGGACACTGAAGCTTTCTTT
cdr3_aa: CASSQSGGPKDTEAFF

v_call: TRBV6-5
d_call: NA
clone_size: NA
j_call: TRBJ2-3
cdr3_nt: TGTGCCACCAGGGAGACCCCCACAGATACGCAGTATTTT
cdr3_aa: CATRETPTDTQYF

v_call: TRBV7-3
d_call: TRBD1
clone_size: few
j_call: TRBJ1-1
cdr3_nt: TGTGCCAGCAGCTTAGTACAGGGGAATGAAGCTTTCTTT
cdr3_aa: CASSLVQGNEAFF

v_call: TRBV30
d_call: NA
clone_size: NA
j_call: TRBJ1-1
cdr3_nt: TGTGCCTGGAGCGTGCGGAACACTGAAGCTTTCTTT
cdr3_aa: CAWSVRNTEAFF

v_call: TRBV6-6
d_call: NA
clone_size: NA
j_call: TRBJ1-5
cdr3_nt: TGTGCCAGCAGTTACATGTCAGGGACACAGCCCCAGCATTTT
cdr3_aa: CASSYMSGTQPQHF

v_call: TRBV2
d_call: TRBD1
clone_size: NA
j_call: TRBJ2-2
cdr3_nt: TGTGCCAGCAGTTTTCCGGGACAGGGGAAAAGGGAGCTGTTTTTT
cdr3_aa: CASSFPGQGKRELFF

v_call: TRBV28
d_call: NA
clone_size: NA
j_call: TRBJ1-4
cdr3_nt: TGTGCCAGCAGTCCCCATGGACGGTCTGGGGATTTGCTGTTTTTT
cdr3_aa: CASSPHGRSGDLLFF

v_call: TRBV29-1
d_call: NA
clone_size: few
j_call: TRBJ1-1
cdr3_nt: TGCAGCGTTGTAGGGGGGAGCCCTGAAGCTTTCTTT
cdr3_aa: CSVVGGSPEAFF

v_call: TRBV19
d_call: TRBD1
clone_size: NA
j_call: TRBJ2-5
cdr3_nt: TGTGCCAGTACCTTACAGGGGGGAGAGACCCAGTACTTC
cdr3_aa: CASTLQGGETQYF

v_call: TRBV30
d_call: NA
clone_size: once
j_call: TRBJ1-1
cdr3_nt: TGTGCCTGGGGGAACAGGTTTGGGACTGAAGCTTTCTTT
cdr3_aa: CAWGNRFGTEAFF

v_call: TRBV7-3
d_call: NA
clone_size: few
j_call: TRBJ1-1
cdr3_nt: TGTGCCAGCAGCTTAAATCCGGGCCTGAACACTGAAGCTTTCTTT
cdr3_aa: CASSLNPGLNTEAFF

v_call: TRBV13
d_call: NA
clone_size: once
j_call: TRBJ2-3
cdr3_nt: TGTGCCAGCAGCACCGGGGGCGGGGACACAACAGATACGCAGTATTTT
cdr3_aa: CASSTGGGDTTDTQYF

v_call: TRBV7-9
d_call: NA
clone_size: few
j_call: TRBJ1-1
cdr3_nt: TGTGCCAGCGTCGAGGGGGGAGCCACTGAAGCTTTCTTT
cdr3_aa: CASVEGGATEAFF

v_call: TRBV5-4
d_call: NA
clone_size: NA
j_call: TRBJ1-1
cdr3_nt: TGTGCCAGCAGCTTGGAGCAGGGGAACACTGAAGCTTTCTTT
cdr3_aa: CASSLEQGNTEAFF

v_call: TRBV6-5
d_call: NA
clone_size: NA
j_call: TRBJ1-1
cdr3_nt: TGTGCCAGCAGTACGGGGATGAACACTGAAGCTTTCTTT
cdr3_aa: CASSTGMNTEAFF

v_call: TRBV13
d_call: TRBD2
clone_size: NA
j_call: TRBJ2-1
cdr3_nt: TGTGCCAGCAGCCGAAGCGGGATAAGGAAGGAGCAGTTCTTC
cdr3_aa: CASSRSGIRKEQFF

v_call: TRBV28
d_call: TRBD1
clone_size: NA
j_call: TRBJ2-7
cdr3_nt: TGTGCCAGCAGTTCAAACAGGGGGCCCTACGAGCAGTACTTC
cdr3_aa: CASSSNRGPYEQYF

v_call: TRBV29-1
d_call: NA
clone_size: NA
j_call: TRBJ1-6
cdr3_nt: TGCAGCGGGGATGGGGTGACTTGGGATCGCTCCTATAATTCACCCCTCCACTTT
cdr3_aa: CSGDGVTWDRSYNSPLHF

v_call: TRBV2
d_call: NA
clone_size: few
j_call: TRBJ2-7
cdr3_nt: TGTGCCAGCAGTGAAAGGTTGACCTACTACGAGCAGTACTTC
cdr3_aa: CASSERLTYYEQYF

v_call: TRBV6-1
d_call: NA
clone_size: NA
j_call: TRBJ1-2
cdr3_nt: TGTGCCAGCAGTGAATTTGGGGTCGAGGGGGGCTATGGCTACACCTTC
cdr3_aa: CASSEFGVEGGYGYTF

v_call: TRBV30
d_call: NA
clone_size: NA
j_call: TRBJ2-7
cdr3_nt: TGTGCCTGGAACCAGGGGGGCTACGAGCAGTACTTC
cdr3_aa: CAWNQGGYEQYF

v_call: TRBV6-1
d_call: NA
clone_size: NA
j_call: TRBJ2-7
cdr3_nt: TGTGCCAGCACCCAGAAGGTACGGGGAAGCGAGCAGTACTTC
cdr3_aa: CASTQKVRGSEQYF

v_call: TRBV30
d_call: NA
clone_size: NA
j_call: TRBJ1-2
cdr3_nt: TGTGCCTGGAGCCCCGGGCCCCCACTTAACTATGGCTACACCTTC
cdr3_aa: CAWSPGPPLNYGYTF

v_call: TRBV30
d_call: TRBD1
clone_size: NA
j_call: TRBJ2-3
cdr3_nt: TGTGCCTGGAGGCCTGGTGGGCAGGGGGAGTCAGATACGCAGTATTTT
cdr3_aa: CAWRPGGQGESDTQYF

v_call: TRBV19
d_call: TRBD2
clone_size: once
j_call: TRBJ2-1
cdr3_nt: TGTGCCAGTAGACCGGGACTAGCGCCTTACAATGAGCAGTTCTTC
cdr3_aa: CASRPGLAPYNEQFF

v_call: TRBV6-1
d_call: NA
clone_size: NA
j_call: TRBJ1-1
cdr3_nt: TGTGCCAGCAGTGAGGTTATGAACACTGAAGCTTTCTTT
cdr3_aa: CASSEVMNTEAFF

v_call: TRBV29-1
d_call: NA
clone_size: NA
j_call: TRBJ1-1
cdr3_nt: TGCAGCGTCCGGGGGGTTACTTTGAACACTGAAGCTTTCTTT
cdr3_aa: CSVRGVTLNTEAFF

v_call: TRBV6-5
d_call: NA
clone_size: NA
j_call: TRBJ1-3
cdr3_nt: TGTGCCAGCAGCTCCGATGGAAACACCATATATTTT
cdr3_aa: CASSSDGNTIYF

v_call: TRBV29-1
d_call: TRBD2
clone_size: once
j_call: TRBJ2-1
cdr3_nt: TGCAGCGGACTAGCGGGAGAGGTAACGCATGAGCAGTTCTTC
cdr3_aa: CSGLAGEVTHEQFF

v_call: TRBV19
d_call: NA
clone_size: NA
j_call: TRBJ1-1
cdr3_nt: TGTGCCAGTAGTATAGATGAACAGGGGAACACTGAAGCTTTCTTT
cdr3_aa: CASSIDEQGNTEAFF

v_call: TRBV6-5
d_call: NA
clone_size: once
j_call: TRBJ2-2
cdr3_nt: TGTGCCAGCAACCGGGGGGCCTCGAACACCGGGGAGCTGTTTTTT
cdr3_aa: CASNRGASNTGELFF

v_call: TRBV7-3
d_call: TRBD2
clone_size: NA
j_call: TRBJ2-3
cdr3_nt: TGTGCCAGCAGCTTAAGCCCTAGCGGGAGTTCAGATACGCAGTATTTT
cdr3_aa: CASSLSPSGSSDTQYF

v_call: TRBV5-1
d_call: NA
clone_size: once
j_call: TRBJ2-7
cdr3_nt: TGCGCCAGCAGCTTCGTCGGCAGGGGCTACGAGCAGTACTTC
cdr3_aa: CASSFVGRGYEQYF

v_call: TRBV9
d_call: NA
clone_size: NA
j_call: TRBJ1-6
cdr3_nt: TGTGCCAGCAGCGTAGGAGTGGAAGGTTCACCCCTCCACTTT
cdr3_aa: CASSVGVEGSPLHF

v_call: TRBV28
d_call: TRBD2
clone_size: once
j_call: TRBJ2-2
cdr3_nt: TGTGCCAGCACTTATGGAGGGCGGGAGGCCGGGGAGCTGTTTTTT
cdr3_aa: CASTYGGREAGELFF

v_call: TRBV5-1
d_call: NA
clone_size: NA
j_call: TRBJ2-7
cdr3_nt: TGCGCCAGCAGCTTGGAAGGGGCCGTCTCCTACGAGCAGTACTTC
cdr3_aa: CASSLEGAVSYEQYF

v_call: TRBV5-1
d_call: TRBD2
clone_size: NA
j_call: TRBJ2-1
cdr3_nt: TGCGCCAGCAGCTTGGTAGGGACTAGGCCCTACAATGAGCAGTTCTTC
cdr3_aa: CASSLVGTRPYNEQFF

v_call: TRBV9
d_call: NA
clone_size: few
j_call: TRBJ1-1
cdr3_nt: TGTGCCAGCAGCGAGGGAGAGAGACAGGCGGCTTTCTTT
cdr3_aa: CASSEGERQAAFF

v_call: TRBV14
d_call: TRBD1
clone_size: few
j_call: TRBJ1-1
cdr3_nt: TGTGCCAGCAGCCTATATGCCGGGACAGGGTTCATGAACACTGAAGCTTTCTTT
cdr3_aa: CASSLYAGTGFMNTEAFF